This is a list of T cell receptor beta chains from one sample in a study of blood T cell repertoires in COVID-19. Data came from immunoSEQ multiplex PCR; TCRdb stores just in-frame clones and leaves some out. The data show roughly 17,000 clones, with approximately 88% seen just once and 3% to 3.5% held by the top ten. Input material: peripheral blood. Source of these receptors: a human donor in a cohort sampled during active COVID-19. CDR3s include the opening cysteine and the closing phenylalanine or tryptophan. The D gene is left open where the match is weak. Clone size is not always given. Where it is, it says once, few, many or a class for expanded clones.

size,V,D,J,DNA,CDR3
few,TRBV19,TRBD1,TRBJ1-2,TGTGCCAGTAGAAACAGGGGGCAGGTTCGTGGCTACACCTTC,CASRNRGQVRGYTF
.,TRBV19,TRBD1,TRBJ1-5,TGTGCCAGCAGTAATACAGGGGACTGGAATCAGCCCCAGCATTTT,CASSNTGDWNQPQHF
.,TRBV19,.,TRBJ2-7,TGTGCCAGTAACCCGGGGCGCTCAGGGGCATCCTACGAGCAGTACTTC,CASNPGRSGASYEQYF
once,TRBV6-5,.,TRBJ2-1,TGTGCCAGCAGCTCCCCCGGGAGAAACAATGAGCAGTTCTTC,CASSSPGRNNEQFF
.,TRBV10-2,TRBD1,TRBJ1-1,TGCGCCAGCCGGACAGGGACCAACACTGAAGCTTTCTTT,CASRTGTNTEAFF
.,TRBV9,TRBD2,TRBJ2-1,TGTGCCAGCAGCGTAGCTCCGGGAGGGATCCCGAACTCCTACAATGAGCAGTTCTTC,CASSVAPGGIPNSYNEQFF
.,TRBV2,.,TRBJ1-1,TGTGCCAGCAGCTCACAGGCTAGGGGCACTGAAGCTTTCTTT,CASSSQARGTEAFF
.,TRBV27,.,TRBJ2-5,TGTGCCAGCAGTTCGGACACGCTAGCGAGGGAGACCCAGTACTTC,CASSSDTLARETQYF
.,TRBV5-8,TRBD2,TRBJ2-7,TGTGCCAGCAGCTTGAGGGAGGGCCTAAACGAGCAGTACTTC,CASSLREGLNEQYF
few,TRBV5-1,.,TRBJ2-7,TGCGCCAGCAGCTTGGTAGCCTACGAGCAGTACTTC,CASSLVAYEQYF
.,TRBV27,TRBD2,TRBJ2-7,TGTGCCAGCAGTTTATGGCTAGCGGGAGGACAGCAGTACTTC,CASSLWLAGGQQYF
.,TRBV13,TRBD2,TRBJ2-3,TGTGCCAGCAGCCCAACTAGCGGGAGGGCCAAAACAGATACGCAGTATTTT,CASSPTSGRAKTDTQYF
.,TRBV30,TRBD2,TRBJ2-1,TGTGCCTGGAGCACAGGACTAGCGGGAACATATGAGCAGTTCTTC,CAWSTGLAGTYEQFF
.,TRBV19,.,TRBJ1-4,TGTGCCAGTAGCACGACAGGAAGAAAACTGTTTTTT,CASSTTGRKLFF
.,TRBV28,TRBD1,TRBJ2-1,TGTGCCAGCAGTCCCGGACAGGGTTATGAGCAGTTCTTC,CASSPGQGYEQFF
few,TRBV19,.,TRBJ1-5,TGTGCCAGTAGCTACAGGGCTAACCAGCCCCAGCATTTT,CASSYRANQPQHF
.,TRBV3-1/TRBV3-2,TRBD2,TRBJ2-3,TGTGCCAGCAGCCCCTCTAGCGGGAGCCTCACAGATACGCAGTATTTT,CASSPSSGSLTDTQYF
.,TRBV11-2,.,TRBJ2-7,TGTGCCAGCAGCTCCCGGGTCCGGTTGAACGAGCAGTACTTC,CASSSRVRLNEQYF
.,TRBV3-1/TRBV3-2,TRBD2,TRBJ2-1,TGTGCCAGCAGCCAAAAATCTAGCGGGAACTCCTACAATGAGCAGTTCTTC,CASSQKSSGNSYNEQFF
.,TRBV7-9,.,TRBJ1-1,TGTGCCAGCAGCTCGCTTCGGGGTGAAGCTTTCTTT,CASSSLRGEAFF
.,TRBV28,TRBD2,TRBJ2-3,TGTGCCAGCAGTTTAGTCCTACCTAGCGGGAGCACAGATACGCAGTATTTT,CASSLVLPSGSTDTQYF
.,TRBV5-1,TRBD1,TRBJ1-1,TGCGCCAGCAGGTCCGGGACAGTGAACACTGAAGCTTTCTTT,CASRSGTVNTEAFF
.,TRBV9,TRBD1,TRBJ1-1,TGTGCCAGCAGCGGGACAGGGGGATTGGGAACTGAAGCTTTCTTT,CASSGTGGLGTEAFF
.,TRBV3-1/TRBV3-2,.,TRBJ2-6,TGTGCCAGCAGCCAAGAAGAAAGCCGAGGTTCCGGGGCCAACGTCCTGACTTTC,CASSQEESRGSGANVLTF
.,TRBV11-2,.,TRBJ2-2,TGTGCCAGCAGCCCCCTGCGCGGGGAGCTGTTTTTT,CASSPLRGELFF
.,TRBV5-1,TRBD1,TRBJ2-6,TGCGCCAGCAGCGCGACAGGGTCTGGGGCCAACGTCCTGACTTTC,CASSATGSGANVLTF
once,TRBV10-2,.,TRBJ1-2,TGCGCCAGCAAGGCAGGGACAAGCTATGGCTACACCTTC,CASKAGTSYGYTF
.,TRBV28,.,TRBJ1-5,TGTGCCAGCTTAGATGGGACTCTCAATCAGCCCCAGCATTTT,CASLDGTLNQPQHF
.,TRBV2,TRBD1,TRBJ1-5,TGTGCCAGTCGGGGACAGATAGCCCCCAGTAGCAATCAGCCCCAGCATTTT,CASRGQIAPSSNQPQHF
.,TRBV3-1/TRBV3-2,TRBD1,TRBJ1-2,TGTGCCAGCAGCCCTTCGGACAGGGGTCAACGTGGCTACACCTTC,CASSPSDRGQRGYTF
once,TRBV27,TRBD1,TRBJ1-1,TGTGCCAGCAGTCAAGGGACAGAGATGAACACTGAAGCTTTCTTT,CASSQGTEMNTEAFF
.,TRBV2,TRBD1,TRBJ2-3,TGTGCCAGCAGTGAAGGACAGGGCCCAGATACGCAGTATTTT,CASSEGQGPDTQYF
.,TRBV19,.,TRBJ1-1,TGTGCCAGTAGCTCTATATTGAACACTGAAGCTTTCTTT,CASSSILNTEAFF
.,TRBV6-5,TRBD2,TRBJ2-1,TGTGCCAGCACACCTTTAGCGGGAGGTGAGCAGTTCTTC,CASTPLAGGEQFF
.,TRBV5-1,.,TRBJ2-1,TGCGCCAGCAGCTTGGCCATGCGCCAGGGTCCCCTTACCAATGAGCAGTTCTTC,CASSLAMRQGPLTNEQFF
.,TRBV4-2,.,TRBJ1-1,TGTGCCAGCAGCCAAGGGCAAGGGGCGAACACTGAAGCTTTCTTT,CASSQGQGANTEAFF
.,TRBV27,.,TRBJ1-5,TGTGCCAGCAGTTTTTCCCCCCCGACAGGTCGGGGTCAGCCCCAGCATTTT,CASSFSPPTGRGQPQHF
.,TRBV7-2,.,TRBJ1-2,TGTGCCAGCAGCCCTGGGAGATCAACTAACTATGGCTACACCTTC,CASSPGRSTNYGYTF
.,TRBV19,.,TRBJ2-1,TGTGCCAGTAGTGGAGAGGCTGAGCAGTTCTTC,CASSGEAEQFF